These 32 T cell receptor beta chains were sequenced from one sample in a study of somatic mutations in cytotoxic T cells in rheumatoid arthritis (dated 2017 in TCRdb). The receptor library was made with the immunoSEQ multiplex PCR assay. In TCRdb, the immuneACCESS table is reduced to in-frame sequences with V and J assigned. These tables do not hold every clone; where another copy was compared, an unresolved V gene accounts for under half, and the others remain unexplained. This sample holds about 5,500 clones; roughly 80% were observed only once. Around 47% of the sample rests with the top ten. The sequencing input was CD8+ T cells sorted from blood. All receptors derive from a woman aged 45-59 years with rheumatoid arthritis.

This clone showed up just a few times. This chain connects TRBV9 to TRBJ1-1; D gene unclear. The CDR3 is 17 amino acids. Trimming left V 1 base short and J 0 bases short, with 16 bases between. CDR1 and CDR2 (germline): SGDLS, YYNGEE. The CDR3 nucleotides are TGTGCCAGCAGCGTATCTAGTGTTCCGGATATGAACACTGAAGCTTTCTTT. It is translated as CASSVSSVPDMNTEAFF. Supplemented by reference TRBV9 and TRBJ1-1, the full variable domain reads DSGVTQTPKHLITATGQRVTLRCSPRSGDLSVYWYQQSLDQGLQFLIQYYNGEERAKGNILERFSAQQFPDLHSELNLSSLELGDSALYFCASSVSSVPDMNTEAFFGQGTRLTVV.

The J gene is TRBJ2-5, the V gene TRBV11-1; D is undetermined. Germline V gene lookup returns CDR1 SGHAT and CDR2 FQDESV (reference sequence). Trimming took off 4 bases at V and 5 bases at J, with 26 bases between the two ends. The CDR3 is made up of 18 amino acids. CDR3 in amino acids: CASSSASLVTVDGETQYF. The CDR3 DNA reads TGTGCCAGCAGCTCCGCGTCGTTGGTTACAGTTGATGGGGAGACCCAGTACTTC.

The chain combines TRBV7-2 with TRBJ2-1; D not certain. Germline V CDR1 and CDR2: SGHTA, FQGNSA. The CDR3 length is 12 residues. The ends were cut back, 4 bases at V and 6 bases at J, with 7 bases in the middle. The CDR3 DNA is TGTGCCAGCAGCTACTACGGCAATGAGCAGTTCTTC. Protein product: CASSYYGNEQFF.

This sequence joins TRBV9 and TRBJ1-1, with 7 nucleotides matching TRBD1. The germline V gene encodes CDR1 SGDLS and CDR2 YYNGEE. The CDR3 covers 14 residues. The ends lost 4 bases at V and 4 bases at J; junction bases unmatched: 7. The DNA for the CDR3 is TGTGCCAGCAGCCAACAGGGGTCGGGCACTGAAGCTTTCTTT. Its translation is CASSQQGSGTEAFF.

The chain recombines TRBV6-5 with TRBJ2-5, with a possible D match to TRBD2 (5 bases). The CDR3 is made up of 13 amino acids. Trimming stripped 2 bases from V and 5 bases from J, with 9 bases between. Germline CDR1 and CDR2: MNHEY and SVGAGI. The CDR3: CASSYGGEETQYF. The CDR3 DNA is TGTGCCAGCAGTTACGGAGGAGAGGAGACCCAGTACTTC.

This rearrangement joins TRBV4-1 to TRBJ2-5, with TRBD1 matching 8 bases. The J call is doubtful: the DNA matches TRBJ2-7 better. The CDR3 has 15 amino acids. CDR1 and CDR2 (germline): MGHRA, YSYEKL. Written as DNA, the CDR3 is TGCGCCAGCAGCCAAGCACCGGGACAGGATGTCGAGCAGTACTTC. It codes for CASSQAPGQDVEQYF.

The chain is built from TRBV10-2 and TRBJ2-1; D possibly corresponds to TRBD2 (6 bases). The CDR3 extends over 15 amino acids. V was pared by 6 bases and J by 0 bases, with 12 bases between. The V gene's germline CDR1 is WSHSY and CDR2 SAAADI. DNA of the CDR3: TGCGCCAGCAGCGGACTACCCTACTCCTACAATGAGCAGTTCTTC. Protein product: CASSGLPYSYNEQFF.

The chain couples TRBV2 to TRBJ2-5, with 7 bases aligning to TRBD1. Germline CDR1 is SNHLY and CDR2 is FYNNEI. The CDR3 totals 13 residues. The V gene end was trimmed by 11 bases and the J gene end by 5 bases; junction bases not matched to a gene: 11. The CDR3 DNA reads as TGTGCCGGACCCCAGGGGGATGTGGAGACCCAGTACTTC. It codes for CAGPQGDVETQYF.

The genes are TRBV6-1 and TRBJ2-1; perhaps TRBD2 as D (6 bases). V was pared by 0 bases and J by 7 bases, with 10 bases between. CDR1 and CDR2 from the germline V gene are MNHNS and SASEGT. The CDR3 has 14 residues. CDR3 region: CASSEAGTYNEQFF. CDR3 DNA sequence: TGTGCCAGCAGTGAAGCTGGGACTTATAATGAGCAGTTCTTC.

The chain is built from TRBV6-1 and TRBJ2-5, with D maybe TRBD1 (6 bases). Germline values: CDR1 MNHNS, CDR2 SASEGT. V lost 6 bases to trimming and J lost 5 bases, with 13 bases between them. The CDR3 is 13 amino acids. CDR3 in amino acids: CASRIQGGETQYF. Written as DNA, the CDR3 is TGTGCCAGCAGGATACAGGGTGGGGAGACCCAGTACTTC.

The chain employs TRBV5-4 and TRBJ2-1; D unclear. Germline V gives CDR1 SGHNT, CDR2 YYREEE (reference sequence). The V and J ends lost 0 bases and 7 bases respectively, with 8 bases between them. This CDR3 has 13 amino acids. DNA for the CDR3: TGTGCCAGCAGCTTGGCCTTAGTAAATGAGCAGTTCTTC. It codes for CASSLALVNEQFF.

V usage is TRBV11-3 and J usage is TRBJ2-1; tentatively, D is TRBD1 (6 bases). Germline CDR1 reads SGHNT; CDR2 reads YENEEA. Trimming stripped 4 bases from V and 3 bases from J, with 10 bases between. The CDR3 contains 14 residues. The CDR3 loop is CASSSRDNYNEQFF. The CDR3 DNA reads as TGTGCCAGCAGCTCCCGGGACAACTACAATGAGCAGTTCTTC.

This clone was seen more than once but under ten times. The chain recombines TRBV4-2 with TRBJ2-2, with 8 bases matching TRBD2. Germline assignment: CDR1 LGHNA and CDR2 YNFKEQ. This CDR3 is built from 16 residues. Trimming at V came to 4 bases and at J to 0 bases, leaving 4 bases not matched to a gene. The CDR3: CASSPREGTNTGELFF. CDR3 DNA sequence: TGTGCCAGCAGCCCCCGGGAGGGGACGAACACCGGGGAGCTGTTTTTT.

This chain joins TRBV2 and TRBJ2-7, with unresolved D. Per germline, CDR1 SNHLY and CDR2 FYNNEI. Trimming stripped 5 bases from V and 2 bases from J, with 10 bases between. CDR3 length: 13 residues. The CDR3, as DNA: TGTGCCAGCAGTCCGAGTACAGCCTACGAGCAGTACTTC. Its protein is CASSPSTAYEQYF. The full variable domain, completed using reference TRBV2 and TRBJ2-7, is EPEVTQTPSHQVTQMGQEVILRCVPISNHLYFYWYRQILGQKVEFLVSFYNNEISEKSEIFDDQFSVERPDGSNFTLKIRSTKLEDSAMYFCASSPSTAYEQYFGPGTRLTVT.

The rearrangement links TRBV13 to TRBJ2-1; D may be TRBD2 (6 bases). The length of the CDR3 is 16 residues. Germline V gene lookup returns CDR1 PRHDT and CDR2 FYEKMQ (reference sequence). With 3 bases removed from V and 6 bases from J, the gap between germline ends came to 18 bases. CDR3 amino acids: CASSFPREPGINEQFF. Written as DNA, the CDR3 is TGTGCCAGCAGCTTTCCTCGGGAGCCTGGGATCAATGAGCAGTTCTTC.

This chain connects TRBV27 to TRBJ1-1; D may be TRBD1 (6 bases). This CDR3 has 13 residues. CDR1 and CDR2 (germline): MNHEY, SMNVEV (reference sequence). Trimming took 5 bases from V and 8 from J, leaving 15 bases between them. CDR3 amino acids: CASSIHRVSEAFF. CDR3 bases: TGTGCCAGCAGTATACACAGGGTATCAGAAGCTTTCTTT.

The gene calls are TRBV7-7 and TRBJ2-2; weak D call: TRBD1 (6 bases). The V gene's germline CDR1 is SSHAT and CDR2 FNYEAQ (reference sequence). The CDR3 contains 14 residues. Trimming shortened V by 1 base and J by 4 bases, and 7 bases separated the two germline ends. Here the CDR3 DNA reads TGTGCCAGCAGCTTAGAAGGGGGCACCGGGGAGCTGTTTTTT. Its translation: CASSLEGGTGELFF.

CDR3 amino acids: CASSLASTGHINTGELFF. CDR3 sequence (DNA): TGTGCCAGCAGCTTAGCCTCGACTGGTCACATTAACACCGGGGAGCTGTTTTTT. The J gene is TRBJ2-2, the V gene TRBV7-9; D remains ambiguous. The germline V and J ends were trimmed by 0 bases and 2 bases, with 16 bases remaining between them. The CDR3 totals 18 residues. Per the germline V gene, CDR1 is SEHNR and CDR2 is FQNEAQ (reference sequence).

V is TRBV28 and J is TRBJ2-5, with 8 bases aligning to TRBD2. This CDR3 is built from 13 residues. The V gene's germline CDR1 is MDHEN and CDR2 SYDVKM. Trimming at V came to 11 bases and at J to 4 bases, leaving 9 bases not matched to a gene. CDR3 in DNA: TGTGCCTCGTGTGAGGCGGGGGGAGAGACCCAGTACTTC. Amino acid sequence: CASCEAGGETQYF.

The genes are TRBV7-9 and TRBJ2-1, with a tentative D call TRBD2 (5 bases). The CDR3 has 14 residues. V was clipped by 3 bases and J by 2 bases, with 8 bases between them. The germline CDR1 and CDR2 sequences are SEHNR and FQNEAQ (reference sequence). In nucleotides, the CDR3 is TGTGCCAGCAGCTTTTCGGGAACCTACAATGAGCAGTTCTTC. This sequence encodes CASSFSGTYNEQFF.

The genes are TRBV28 and TRBJ2-7; TRBD1 aligns across 7 bases. V shed 4 bases, J shed 2 bases, and the junction held 2 bases outside the gene matches. Germline CDR1 reads MDHEN; CDR2 reads SYDVKM. CDR3 size: 13 residues. CDR3: CASSSTGPYEQYF. CDR3 nucleotides: TGTGCCAGCAGTTCGACAGGGCCCTACGAGCAGTACTTC. Full variable domain (rest looked up from reference TRBV28 and TRBJ2-7): DVKVTQSSRYLVKRTGEKVFLECVQDMDHENMFWYRQDPGLGLRLIYFSYDVKMKEKGDIPEGYSVSREKKERFSLILESASTNQTSMYLCASSSTGPYEQYFGPGTRLTVT.

V usage is TRBV13 and J usage is TRBJ2-3, with 13 bases that match TRBD2. From germline, CDR1 is PRHDT and CDR2 FYEKMQ (reference sequence). The CDR3 length is 16 residues. Germline trimming cut 3 bases from V and 4 bases from J; bases unmatched to any gene: 4. The CDR3 region has the DNA TGTGCCAGCAGCTTGAGGACTAGCGGGAGCCCAGATACGCAGTATTTT. Translated, it gives CASSLRTSGSPDTQYF.

CDR3 sequence: CASSSGTSGSNEQFF. The CDR3 region has the DNA TGTGCCAGCAGCTCCGGGACTAGCGGGAGCAATGAGCAGTTCTTC. V usage is TRBV2 and J usage is TRBJ2-1, with 14 bases aligning to TRBD2. V lost 6 bases to trimming and J lost 6 bases; unmatched junction nucleotides: 4. CDR1 and CDR2 from the germline V gene are SNHLY and FYNNEI. The CDR3 contains 15 residues.

This rearrangement joins TRBV18 to TRBJ1-2; D gene uncertain. V was cut by 3 bases and J by 4 bases, with 12 bases left in between. Germline-derived CDR1 and CDR2 are KGHSH and LQKENI. The CDR3 runs to 14 residues. The CDR3 sequence is CASSPPGEPYGYTF. The CDR3 DNA follows: TGTGCCAGCTCACCCCCCGGGGAGCCCTATGGCTACACCTTC.

This chain uses TRBV5-6 with TRBJ2-5; D gene uncertain. The J call could be wrong; TRBJ2-7 is a better fit for the DNA end. From germline, CDR1 is SGHDT and CDR2 YYEEEE. The CDR3 is 13 residues long. The CDR3, as DNA: TGTGCCAGCAGCTTGGGACGGAGCTACGAGCAGTACTTC. Encoded protein: CASSLGRSYEQYF.

This clone showed up just a few times. V gene TRBV19 combines with J gene TRBJ2-1; TRBD2 matches at 7 bases. Germline CDR1 reads LNHDA; CDR2 reads SQIVND (reference sequence). J lost 7 bases, V lost 8 bases, and 5 bases had no gene match. The CDR3 is 12 residues long. The chain's CDR3 is CASQTGGNEQFF. The CDR3 nucleotides are TGTGCCAGTCAGACGGGGGGTAATGAGCAGTTCTTC.

This chain uses TRBV2 with TRBJ1-5; TRBD1 is a possible D gene (5 bases). Germline V gives CDR1 SNHLY, CDR2 FYNNEI. This CDR3 has 15 residues. V lost 3 bases to trimming and J lost 1 base, with 10 bases between them. In DNA form, the CDR3 reads TGTGCCAGCAGTGACGGGGGGGTGAGCAATCAGCCCCAGCATTTT. It yields the protein CASSDGGVSNQPQHF.

The chain employs TRBV28 and TRBJ2-7, with D possibly being TRBD2 (5 bases). V lost 6 bases and J 4 bases, leaving 10 bases between the germline ends. This CDR3 is 12 amino acids long. Per the germline V gene, CDR1 is MDHEN and CDR2 is SYDVKM. The CDR3 DNA is TGTGCCAGCAGGGACGGCGGGTACGAGCAGTACTTC. Residues: CASRDGGYEQYF.

This rearrangement joins TRBV19 to TRBJ2-7, with D possibly TRBD1 on 6 matching bases. V shed 6 bases and J shed 5 bases, with 14 bases lying between them. The germline V gene encodes CDR1 LNHDA and CDR2 SQIVND (reference sequence). The CDR3 runs to 13 residues. CDR3 sequence: CASSPQGMDEQYF. The CDR3 bases are TGTGCCAGTAGCCCACAGGGAATGGACGAGCAGTACTTC.

V and J are TRBV29-1 and TRBJ1-2; D is unresolved. The CDR3 is 12 amino acids. Trimming cost V 2 bases and J 3 bases, with 7 bases left between them. CDR1 is SQVTM and CDR2 is ANQGSEA in the germline V gene. The DNA of the CDR3 is TGCAGCGTTGAAACGTCAGACTATGGCTACACCTTC. It specifies CSVETSDYGYTF.

The chain joins TRBV27 to TRBJ1-4; 8 bases align to TRBD1. The CDR3 is made up of 16 amino acids. Germline CDR1 reads MNHEY; CDR2 reads SMNVEV (reference sequence). Losses at the gene ends were 2 bases for V and 8 bases for J; bases not matched to a gene: 10. CDR3 DNA sequence: TGTGCCAGCAGTTTAACATTCGACAGGGGCTTAGAAAAACTGTTTTTT. Its protein product is CASSLTFDRGLEKLFF.

The chain has TRBV11-3 and TRBJ2-3; D unclear. CDR1 is SGHNT and CDR2 is YENEEA in the germline V gene. The CDR3 runs to 12 residues. Trimming stripped 4 bases from V and 4 bases from J, with 6 bases between. CDR3 bases: TGTGCCAGCAGCTCCAGGTCAGATACGCAGTATTTT. Translation gives CASSSRSDTQYF.